This T cell receptor (beta chain) was recorded in a study of long-term antiretroviral therapy in people with HIV (dated by TCRdb to the early 2020s). Study-level background: The earliest samples were collected approximately a decade before the 2015 WHO recommendation for immediate ART, a period when ART was typically delayed until CD4 counts fell. A total of fewer than 250 cryopreserved PBMC samples came from approximately 30 adults with confirmed HIV infection and were collected serially over a mean of approximately six years (range 1-12). A retrospective serial study tested whether ART initiation and durable HIV suppression were associated with changes in peripheral blood TRB repertoire composition and diversity. No cross-contamination during QIAcube processing turned up in test extractions that ran a monoclonal T-cell line alongside about 30 polyclonal samples. Of the roughly 31 participants with HIV, ten to eleven were female.

The immunoSEQ hsTCRB v3.0 assay was used at survey level resolution to sequence the TRB variable region. TRB sequencing targeted a depth of roughly 35,000-55,000 T-cell genomes per sample. Pooled TRB libraries were sequenced on an Illumina MiSeq with a v3 150-cycle kit. The paper's data handling went like this. Repertoire analysis was run in R within a reproducible Nextflow workflow that covered QC, data transformation and analysis. LymphoSeq2, an R package for exploring AIRR-Seq data, was used to implement the custom analyses. Several samples that yielded fewer than 5000 total TRB sequences were excluded, so that fewer than 200 HIV repertoires were analyzed. Among the roughly 200 retained HIV repertoires, 59 were collected before ART initiation and approximately 130 after ART initiation. Repertoires were downsampled to 5000 TRB nucleotide sequences, with summary statistics averaged over 100 downsampling iterations. TRB sequences were retained for analysis only if CDR3 regions of at least seven amino acids were present. Diversity was assessed using a clonality score derived from Shannon entropy and using the Gini coefficient. Repertoire networks linked the top 5000 CDR3 amino acid sequences whenever two sequences differed by an edit distance of one. GLIPH2 predicted antigen specificity groups and MHC restriction for TRB CDR3 amino acid sequences. To flag known CMV, EBV, HIV or tissue antigen associations, CDR3 amino acid sequences were matched against VDJdb and McPAS-TCR. Pre-ART, post-ART and control groups were compared with Wilcoxon signed-rank tests and Holm-Bonferroni correction. As stored in TCRdb, this immuneACCESS dataset retains in-frame rearrangements with V and J assigned. A fraction of the clones does not appear; measured against another copy, unresolved V genes explain less than half of the discrepancy, and the remainder lacks a known reason. D and trimming were read from the DNA, whereas the V and J calls and clone size are those reported in that table. Within this sample are 25,000 to 35,000 clones, with 80% to 95% of them counted one time only. The ten largest account for about 4.3% of the sample.

Participants were included only if at least one PBMC sample before ART initiation and at least two post-ART samples were available. Treatment was received in the United States of America by all participants with HIV. Before DNA extraction, cryopreserved samples containing about 0.9-10 million PBMC were thawed and washed. At the time of the earliest PBMC sample, participants with HIV were aged between roughly 20 and 60 years. Per participant, PBMC samples came from 1-4 timepoints prior to ART initiation and 2-8 timepoints following ART initiation, for a median of 7 samples. For every participant, serial HIV viral load, CD4+ T-cell count, ART history and demographic data were obtained. A Qiagen kit on a QIAcube was used to extract genomic DNA from unsorted PBMC, with samples processed in batches of 12. The full study reports these points: HIV repertoires had narrower CDR3 length ranges than controls, and the network structure suggested an antigen-experienced repertoire that shifted only slightly toward naive after ART. Because PBMC availability was limited, only the TCR beta chain was sequenced, with no alpha chain pairing. The repertoire was dominated across all time points by expanded TRB clones identified before ART initiation, although this dominance was seen to fluctuate and to decrease in many PLHIV after ART. The samples span the years 2004 to 2017, and the ART regimens used may be less effective than current regimens. Because pre-ART samples had limited cell numbers, unsorted PBMC were profiled rather than sorted CD4+ and CD8+ T cells. No data were available on ART adherence, viral resistance or therapy changes, limiting inferences about post-ART repertoire changes. Starting ART was linked to a significant rise in TRB diversity, yet even after long-term ART the diversity remained significantly lower than in transplant donor controls.

From V the trimming removes 5 bases and from J it removes 5 bases, while the gene matches leave 12 bases of the junction unaccounted for. From the cysteine through the phenylalanine, the CDR3 covers 16 amino acids. Only CDR3 DNA is held: 48 bases, read in frame from base 1. Reading the germline V gene gives CDR1 SGHAT and CDR2 FQNNGV. To note about this clone: Its antigen is currently not known. The record has no base qualities; no much larger clone is one base away.

Here the chain combines TRBV11-2 and TRBJ1-2, with 9 bases in between that match TRBD1. This clonotype was sampled from a middle-aged woman with HIV. Sequencing was performed on unsorted PBMCs, taken 5.2 years after starting antiretroviral therapy. The CDR3 here reads CASSRDAGTGIYGYTF. The nucleotides are TGTGCCAGCAGCCGCGATGCCGGGACAGGGATTTATGGCTACACCTTC.